The 28 T cell receptor beta chains listed next were all sequenced from one sample in a study of blood T cell repertoires in COVID-19. Sequencing used immunoSEQ multiplex PCR; TCRdb keeps in-frame clones, though not all of them. Of about 160,000 clones in the sample, roughly 90% are singletons; the top ten hold more than 3%. The sequencing input was peripheral blood. The origin of the receptors is a woman between 65 and 79 years old with acute or convalescent COVID-19.

CDR3 in DNA: TGTGCCACCAGCAGAGGGACTAGCGGAAGCACAGATACGCAGTATTTT. This gives the protein CATSRGTSGSTDTQYF. The J gene is TRBJ2-3, the V gene TRBV15, with 10 bases aligning to TRBD2. Germline CDR1 and CDR2: LNHNV and YYDKDF (reference sequence). With 1 base clipped from V and 0 bases from J, the junction kept 1 base outside the gene matches. This CDR3 is built from 16 residues.

This clone was picked up a small number of times. This sequence joins TRBV3-1 (or the pseudogene TRBV3-2) and TRBJ2-7, with D possibly being TRBD2 (6 bases). The CDR3 is made up of 13 amino acids. Germline V gene data show CDR1 as LGHDT and CDR2 as YNNKEL (reference sequence). V was shortened by 6 bases and J by 9 bases, with 18 bases between the two germline ends. The CDR3 sequence is CASSYGTGRRQYF. The DNA of the CDR3 is TGTGCCAGCAGTTACGGGACTGGTCGTAGGCAGTACTTC.

J is TRBJ2-2 and V is TRBV5-5, with D possibly matching TRBD2 (5 bases). CDR1 and CDR2 from the germline V gene are SGHKS and YYEKEE (reference sequence). V shed 0 bases and J shed 5 bases, with 11 bases lying between them. CDR3 size: 15 residues. This CDR3 reads CASSLDRSGTGELFF. The CDR3 DNA follows: TGTGCCAGCAGCTTGGACAGATCGGGAACCGGGGAGCTGTTTTTT.

The chain couples TRBV6-5 to TRBJ1-1; no definite D call. The CDR3 has 14 amino acids. Trimming removed 7 bases from V and 0 bases from J, with 12 bases in between. Germline lookup yields CDR1 MNHEY and CDR2 SVGAGI. The CDR3 loop is CASKYREMNTEAFF. DNA for the CDR3: TGTGCCAGCAAGTACCGGGAAATGAACACTGAAGCTTTCTTT.

This clone was seen a single time. The chain recombines TRBV4-3 with TRBJ2-7; D is unresolved. Germline V gene sequence: CDR1 LGHNA, CDR2 YSLEER. The CDR3 has 14 amino acids. V lost 0 bases and J lost 4, with 10 bases in between. The CDR3 coding sequence is TGCGCCAGCAGCCAAGACGCAGGAATGTACGAGCAGTACTTC. It yields the protein CASSQDAGMYEQYF.

This clone was found once. V usage is TRBV25-1 and J usage is TRBJ2-1; 7 bases fit TRBD2. V shed 3 bases and J 4 bases; nucleotides not matched to a gene: 9. Germline V gene sequence: CDR1 MGHDK, CDR2 SYGVNS. There are 16 residues in the CDR3. Written as DNA, the CDR3 is TGTGCCAGCAGTGATCAAGCGGGGCCTTTTTACAATGAGCAGTTCTTC. This sequence encodes CASSDQAGPFYNEQFF.

The chain employs TRBV18 and TRBJ1-2; D is perhaps TRBD1 (5 bases). Germline V lookup: CDR1 KGHSH, CDR2 LQKENI. The CDR3 totals 13 residues. Trimming cost V 5 bases and J 4 bases, with 11 bases left between them. The CDR3 sequence: CASSSQGGYGYTF. DNA for the CDR3: TGTGCCAGCTCATCGCAGGGCGGCTATGGCTACACCTTC.

V usage is TRBV5-1 and J usage is TRBJ1-2; 8 nucleotides agree with TRBD1. The CDR3 consists of 15 residues. The V and J ends lost 0 bases and 2 bases, in that order; junction bases with no gene match: 3. CDR1 and CDR2 (germline): SGHRS, YFSETQ. As DNA, the CDR3 is TGCGCCAGCAGCTTGGCGGGACAGGCGAACTATGGCTACACCTTC. Encoded protein: CASSLAGQANYGYTF.

The chain joins TRBV20-1 to TRBJ2-1; 12 nucleotides agree with TRBD2. In germline, CDR1 is DFQATT, CDR2 SNEGSKA (reference sequence). J was trimmed by 15 bases and V by 3 bases; bases with no gene match: 15. The CDR3 sequence is 15 residues long. CDR3 coding DNA: TGCAGTGCTAGTCGACTAGCGGGAGTTACATTCGAGAGGTTCTTC. This encodes CSASRLAGVTFERFF.

This clone was seen just once. The V and J genes are TRBV11-2 and TRBJ2-5, with D perhaps matching TRBD2 (5 bases). Germline V CDR1 and CDR2: SGHAT, FQNNGV. CDR3 size: 14 residues. Trimming removed 2 bases at V and 2 bases at J, with 9 bases between. This chain's CDR3 is CASSLSLAQETQYF. The CDR3 DNA follows: TGTGCCAGCAGCTTAAGTCTAGCACAAGAGACCCAGTACTTC.

The CDR3 region is CASSFGGFGNQPQHF. In DNA, the CDR3 is TGTGCCAGCAGTTTTGGAGGGTTCGGCAATCAGCCCCAGCATTTT. The V and J genes are TRBV28 and TRBJ1-5; no definite D call. The length of the CDR3 is 15 residues. Germline CDR1 MDHEN, CDR2 SYDVKM. Deletions cut 3 bases from V and 2 bases from J, with 11 bases between.

This clone was observed a handful of times. This chain links TRBV9 with TRBJ2-3; tentatively, D is TRBD2 (5 bases). The CDR3 runs to 15 residues. The germline V and J ends were trimmed by 2 bases and 0 bases, with 10 bases remaining between them. In germline, CDR1 is SGDLS, CDR2 YYNGEE. CDR3 loop: CASSVDLASTDTQYF. Here the CDR3 DNA reads TGTGCCAGCAGCGTGGACTTAGCTAGCACAGATACGCAGTATTTT.

The table lists this clone with a few counts. The chain links TRBV10-2 to TRBJ1-1; 8 positions match TRBD1. Trimming took 7 bases from V and 7 from J; bases not matched to a gene: 5. The CDR3 runs to 12 residues. The V gene's germline CDR1 is WSHSY and CDR2 SAAADI. CDR3 residues: CASMAGGIEAFF. As DNA, the CDR3 is TGCGCCAGCATGGCAGGGGGCATTGAAGCTTTCTTT.

The chain is built from TRBV7-8 and TRBJ2-1; 9 bases match TRBD2. Germline V gene data show CDR1 as SGHVS and CDR2 as FQNEAQ. The ends lost 1 base at V and 5 bases at J; junction bases unmatched: 0. There are 14 residues in the CDR3. The CDR3 reads CASSLGLADNEQFF. As DNA, the CDR3 is TGTGCCAGCAGCTTAGGACTAGCGGACAATGAGCAGTTCTTC.

This clone was observed a few times. The genes are TRBV6-2 or TRBV6-3 and TRBJ2-7; TRBD1 agrees at 7 bases. Germline-derived CDR1 and CDR2 are MNHEY and SVGEGT. This CDR3 is built from 16 residues. V dropped 0 bases and J dropped 1; count of bases not matched to a gene: 6. This CDR3 reads CASSYSTGSLSYEQYF. CDR3 nucleotide sequence: TGTGCCAGCAGTTACTCGACAGGGTCTTTATCCTACGAGCAGTACTTC.

The J gene is TRBJ1-1, the V gene TRBV5-8, with D hard to call. Per the germline V gene, CDR1 is SGHTS and CDR2 is YDEGEE. This CDR3 is built from 14 residues. Trimming cost V 4 bases and J 3 bases, with 13 bases left between them. The DNA of the CDR3 is TGTGCCAGCAGCCCCAGACTTACGGACACTGAAGCTTTCTTT. Protein product: CASSPRLTDTEAFF.

The V and J genes are TRBV27 and TRBJ2-6; D may be TRBD1 (6 bases). The CDR3 is 19 residues long. V was trimmed by 7 bases and J by 0 bases, leaving 22 bases between them. Per germline, CDR1 MNHEY and CDR2 SMNVEV (reference sequence). In nucleotides, the CDR3 is TGTGCCAGCACTATCGCCCCCCCACAGGGTCGCTCTGGGGCCAACGTCCTGACTTTC. Translating gives CASTIAPPQGRSGANVLTF.

The chain joins TRBV7-2 to TRBJ1-2, with TRBD1 matching over 9 bases. Germline CDR1 reads SGHTA; CDR2 reads FQGNSA. The CDR3 totals 14 residues. Trimming at V came to 5 bases and at J to 3 bases, leaving 4 bases not matched to a gene. This chain's CDR3 is CASSERTGDYGYTF. Here the CDR3 DNA reads TGTGCCAGCAGCGAACGGACAGGGGACTATGGCTACACCTTC.

The chain has TRBV7-8 and TRBJ1-5, with D perhaps TRBD1 (5 bases). CDR1 is SGHVS, CDR2 FQNEAQ, per germline. The germline V and J ends were trimmed by 4 bases and 5 bases, with 12 bases remaining between them. The CDR3 covers 14 residues. Here the CDR3 reads CASSYPGDDQPQHF. DNA for the CDR3: TGTGCCAGCAGCTACCCGGGGGACGATCAGCCCCAGCATTTT. Filled out from reference TRBV7-8 and TRBJ1-5, the complete variable domain reads GAGVSQSPRYKVAKRGQDVALRCDPISGHVSLFWYQQALGQGPEFLTYFQNEAQLDKSGLPSDRFFAERPEGSVSTLKIQRTQQEDSAVYLCASSYPGDDQPQHFGDGTRLSIL.

The chain combines TRBV6-5 with TRBJ1-2; no firm D call. The CDR3 length is 13 residues. The germline V gene has CDR1 MNHEY and CDR2 SVGAGI. V gave up 9 bases and J gave up 8 bases, with 19 bases separating them. The CDR3 bases are TGTGCCAGTTCGGGGAGGATCGGGGAGGGCTACACCTTC. It encodes CASSGRIGEGYTF.

This chain links TRBV19 with TRBJ1-2; 7 bases map to TRBD1. The CDR3 spans 13 residues. Germline lookup yields CDR1 LNHDA and CDR2 SQIVND (reference sequence). Trimming cost V 6 bases and J 4 bases; bases outside gene matches: 5. CDR3 sequence reads: CASRNRDSYGYTF. The CDR3 nucleotides are TGTGCCAGTAGAAACCGGGACAGCTATGGCTACACCTTC.

The chain carries TRBV7-6 and TRBJ1-2, with D possibly being TRBD1 (6 bases). There are 14 residues in the CDR3. V was trimmed by 5 bases and J by 7 bases, leaving 17 bases between them. Germline V gene lookup returns CDR1 SGHVS and CDR2 FNYEAQ. The CDR3 bases are TGTGCCAGCAGCCCCCAGGGGCCACTTTTTGGCTACACCTTC. Translated, it gives CASSPQGPLFGYTF.

This chain connects TRBV18 to TRBJ2-1, with D possibly being TRBD1 (5 bases). The CDR3 contains 13 residues. The germline V gene encodes CDR1 KGHSH and CDR2 LQKENI. The V end lost 6 bases, the J end lost 6 bases, and 12 bases lay between the germline ends. The CDR3 sequence: CASSTDSRNEQFF. The CDR3 DNA reads as TGTGCCAGCTCGACAGACTCCCGCAATGAGCAGTTCTTC.

The rearrangement joins TRBV4-3 to TRBJ1-6; D gene unclear. This CDR3 has 16 residues. Trimming left V 0 bases short and J 4 bases short, with 10 bases between. The V gene's germline CDR1 is LGHNA and CDR2 YSLEER. In DNA form, the CDR3 reads TGCGCCAGCAGCCAAGATCCCCAGGCGTATAATTCACCCCTCCACTTT. Translated, it gives CASSQDPQAYNSPLHF.

On this clone itself: An end of the junction differs from the germline gene, which may be a read error. This chain connects TRBV28 to TRBJ1-1; D is ambiguous. The length of the CDR3 is 10 residues. CDR1 and CDR2 (germline): MDHEN, SYDVKM. The CDR3 spells CASRNLQTYF. The CDR3 coding sequence is TGTGCCAGCAGAAACCTACAGACGTACTTT. The full variable domain, its missing parts supplied by reference TRBV28 and TRBJ1-1, is DVKVTQSSRYLVKRTGEKVFLECVQDMDHENMFWYRQDPGLGLRLIYFSYDVKMKEKGDIPEGYSVSREKKERFSLILESASTNQTSMYLCASRNLQTYFGQGTRLTVV.

The CDR3 sequence: CASSIGRHPYGYTF. In nucleotides, the CDR3 is TGTGCCAGTAGTATAGGTCGACACCCCTATGGCTACACCTTC. The V gene is TRBV19, the J gene TRBJ1-2; D is uncertain. The CDR3 has 14 amino acids. The germline V and J ends were trimmed by 1 base and 4 bases, with 10 bases remaining between them. The germline V gene encodes CDR1 LNHDA and CDR2 SQIVND (reference sequence).

This clone was counted once. The chain carries TRBV7-9 and TRBJ1-2; weak D call: TRBD1 (6 bases). V was clipped by 4 bases and J by 1 base, with 10 bases between them. This CDR3 is built from 14 residues. The germline gives CDR1 SEHNR, CDR2 FQNEAQ (reference sequence). CDR3: CASSSGQINYGYTF. Here the CDR3 DNA reads TGTGCCAGCAGCTCTGGACAGATTAACTATGGCTACACCTTC.

The chain has TRBV12-3 or TRBV12-4 and TRBJ1-5; possible D gene TRBD1, 5 bases. Trimming took off 3 bases at V and 6 bases at J, with 9 bases between the two ends. The CDR3 is 13 amino acids. The CDR3 loop is CASSFGRAQPQHF. CDR3 nucleotide sequence: TGTGCCAGCAGTTTCGGCAGGGCTCAGCCCCAGCATTTT.